Sequencing of this T cell receptor (beta chain) was carried out in a study of T cell repertoires in cytomegalovirus infection. For the study at large: The authors used CMV epitopes that were HLA-C-restricted (recently identified) and HLA-B-restricted (well studied). It can be stated that public TCR beta signatures indicated CMV infection as well as a matching HLA type.

Findings and limits, study-wide: It was HLA-C-restricted CMV-specific TCR beta clonotypes that dominated the response ex vivo. Based on cumulative public TCR beta family frequency, carriers of CMV plus the relevant HLA were identified.

The germline V gene encodes CDR1 MNHNY and CDR2 SVGAGI (reference sequence). The V and J ends lost 2 bases and 5 bases respectively, with 4 bases between them. The CDR3 length is 12 residues. Details on this clonotype: The antigen is unknown.

One entry per CDR3 protein results from TCRdb running MiXCR on the reads. The sample includes 900,000 to 950,000 distinct CDR3 sequences, about a third of them seen just once. This chain uses TRBV6-6 with TRBJ2-1, with D unresolved. Sequencing used cultured CD8+ T cells from PBMCs, obtained from culture after CMV antigen stimulation. The sequence derives from a human donor in good health (CMV status not recorded). Some clones in this sample may be carry-over from other donors' samples. The DNA for the CDR3 is TGTGCCAGCAGTTACGACAACAATGAGCAGTTCTTC. This codes for CASSYDNNEQFF.